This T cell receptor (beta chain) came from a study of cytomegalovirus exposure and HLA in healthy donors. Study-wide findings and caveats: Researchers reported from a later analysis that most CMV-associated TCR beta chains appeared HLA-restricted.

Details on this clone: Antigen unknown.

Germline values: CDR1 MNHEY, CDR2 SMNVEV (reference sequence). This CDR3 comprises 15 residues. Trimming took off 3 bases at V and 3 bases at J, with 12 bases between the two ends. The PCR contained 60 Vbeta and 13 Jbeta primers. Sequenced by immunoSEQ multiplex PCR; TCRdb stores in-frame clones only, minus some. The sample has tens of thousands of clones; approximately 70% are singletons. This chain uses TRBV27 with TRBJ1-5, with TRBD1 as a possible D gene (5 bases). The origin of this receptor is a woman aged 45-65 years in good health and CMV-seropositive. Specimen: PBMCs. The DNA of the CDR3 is TGTGCCAGCAGTTTGTCTCGACAGATCAATCAGCCCCAGCATTTT. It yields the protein CASSLSRQINQPQHF.